Sequencing of this TCR beta chain was carried out in a study of blood T cell repertoires in COVID-19. From germline, CDR1 is MNHEY and CDR2 SVGAGI. Trimming took off 4 bases at V and 6 bases at J, with 4 bases between the two ends. This CDR3 is 11 amino acids long. The assay was immunoSEQ multiplex PCR, and TCRdb's table has in-frame clones only and misses some. The repertoire includes around 210,000 clones, more than 80% of them detected once, and around 8.4% sits in the top ten. The V call is TRBV6-5, the J call TRBJ1-3; no definite D call. This TCR was sampled from a young woman who had recovered from COVID-19. Material: PBMCs or T cells enriched from blood (not recorded which). This CDR3 is CASSLINTIYF. The CDR3 region has the DNA TGTGCCAGCAGTTTAATAAACACCATATATTTT.